This paragraph covers one T cell receptor (beta chain) sequence. Its antigen is as yet unknown. Repertoires were generated with immunoSEQ multiplex PCR, while TCRdb's copy carries only in-frame clones and drops some. The table has around 30,000 clones, 80% seen once. The time point is: week 23, last vaccination. Doses comprised 300 ug of mutant IDH1 20-mer peptide each, plus topical imiquimod. The sample is drawn from a study of a mutant IDH1 vaccine in newly diagnosed glioma. Looking at the study overall: Patients in the study were vaccinated eight times, receiving shots in weeks 1, 3, 5, 7, 11, 15, 19 and 23. Patients received vaccination from 4-6 weeks after radiotherapy alone, or with temozolomide cycles. Mean patient age was approximately 39 years; around 60% were male and roughly 38% female.

The germline gives CDR1 MDHEN, CDR2 SYDVKM. Germline trimming cut 4 bases from V and 2 bases from J; bases unmatched to any gene: 10. The CDR3 sequence is 16 residues long. The receptor comes from a young woman with glioma. The J gene is TRBJ2-5, the V gene TRBV28, with 7 bases lining up with TRBD2. Material: PBMCs, obtained from a glioma patient whose treatment included an IDH1 peptide vaccine. In DNA, the CDR3 is TGTGCCAGCAGTTCCGGTCCGGGGGGTTTACAAGAGACCCAGTACTTC. Amino acids: CASSSGPGGLQETQYF.